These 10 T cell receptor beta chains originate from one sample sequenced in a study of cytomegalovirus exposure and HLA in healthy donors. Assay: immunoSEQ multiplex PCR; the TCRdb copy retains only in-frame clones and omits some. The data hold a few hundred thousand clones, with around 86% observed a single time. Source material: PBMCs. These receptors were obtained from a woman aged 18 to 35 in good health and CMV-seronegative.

This chain's CDR3 is CASTLRQTPSGSSYEQFF. The DNA of the CDR3 is TGTGCCAGCACATTACGGCAGACACCTAGCGGGAGCTCATATGAGCAGTTCTTC. The genes are TRBV27 and TRBJ2-1, with 10 bases lining up with TRBD2. CDR3 length equals 18 residues. J lost 8 bases, V lost 7 bases, and 20 bases had no gene match. Germline loops: CDR1 MNHEY, CDR2 SMNVEV (reference sequence).

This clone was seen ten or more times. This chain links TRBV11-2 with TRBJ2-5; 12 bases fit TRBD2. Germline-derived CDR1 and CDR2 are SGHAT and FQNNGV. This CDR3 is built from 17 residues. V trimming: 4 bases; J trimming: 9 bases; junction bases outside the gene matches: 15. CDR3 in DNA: TGTGCCAGCAGCTATGGAGATCTAGCGGGGGGGCCCAGGGCCCAGTACTTC. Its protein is CASSYGDLAGGPRAQYF.

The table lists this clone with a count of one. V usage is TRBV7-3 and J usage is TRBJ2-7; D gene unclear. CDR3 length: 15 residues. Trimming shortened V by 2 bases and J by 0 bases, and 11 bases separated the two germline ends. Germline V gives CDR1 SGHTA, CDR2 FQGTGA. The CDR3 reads CASSLGSGSSYEQYF. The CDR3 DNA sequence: TGTGCCAGCAGCTTAGGTTCAGGATCCTCCTACGAGCAGTACTTC.

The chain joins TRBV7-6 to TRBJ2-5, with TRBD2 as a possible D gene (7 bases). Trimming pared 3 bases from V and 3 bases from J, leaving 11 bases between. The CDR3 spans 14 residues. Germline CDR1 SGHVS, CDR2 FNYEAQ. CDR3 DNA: TGTGCCAGCAGCTTGGGCGGGGGCAAAGAGACCCAGTACTTC. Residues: CASSLGGGKETQYF. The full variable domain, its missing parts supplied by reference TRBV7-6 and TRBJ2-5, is GAGVSQSPRYKVTKRGQDVALRCDPISGHVSLYWYRQALGQGPEFLTYFNYEAQQDKSGLPNDRFSAERPEGSISTLTIQRTEQRDSAMYRCASSLGGGKETQYFGPGTRLLVL.

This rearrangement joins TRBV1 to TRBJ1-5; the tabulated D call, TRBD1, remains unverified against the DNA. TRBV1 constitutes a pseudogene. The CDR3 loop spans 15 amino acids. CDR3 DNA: TGCACCAGCAGGCCCGAGACAGAGGTAAATCAGCCCCAGCATTTT. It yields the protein CTSRPETEVNQPQHF.

CDR3 coding DNA: TGTGCCAGCAGTGAATACAGCGGGGGCTCCTACGAGCAGTACTTC. Translation: CASSEYSGGSYEQYF. The rearrangement joins TRBV6-1 to TRBJ2-7; 8 bases map to TRBD2. This CDR3 has 15 amino acids. V was clipped by 2 bases and J by 0 bases; unmatched bases: 3. CDR1 is MNHNS and CDR2 is SASEGT in the germline V gene.

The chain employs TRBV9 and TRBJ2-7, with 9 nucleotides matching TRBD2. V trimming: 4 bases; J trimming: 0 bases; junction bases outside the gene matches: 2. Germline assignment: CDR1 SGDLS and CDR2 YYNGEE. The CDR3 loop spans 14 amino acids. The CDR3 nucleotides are TGTGCCAGCAGCTCTAGCGGGGTCTCCTACGAGCAGTACTTC. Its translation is CASSSSGVSYEQYF. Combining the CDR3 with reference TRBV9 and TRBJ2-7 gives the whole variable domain DSGVTQTPKHLITATGQRVTLRCSPRSGDLSVYWYQQSLDQGLQFLIQYYNGEERAKGNILERFSAQQFPDLHSELNLSSLELGDSALYFCASSSSGVSYEQYFGPGTRLTVT.

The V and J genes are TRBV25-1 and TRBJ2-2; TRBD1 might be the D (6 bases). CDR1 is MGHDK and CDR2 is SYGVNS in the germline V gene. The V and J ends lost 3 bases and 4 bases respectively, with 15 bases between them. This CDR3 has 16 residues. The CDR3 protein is CASSDILQGATGELFF. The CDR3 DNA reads TGTGCCAGCAGTGATATCTTACAGGGAGCCACCGGGGAGCTGTTTTTT.

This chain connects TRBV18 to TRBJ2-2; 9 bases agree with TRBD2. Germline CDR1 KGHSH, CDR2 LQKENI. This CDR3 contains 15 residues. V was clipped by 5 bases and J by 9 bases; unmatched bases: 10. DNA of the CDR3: TGTGCCAGCTCATCGAGTAGCGGGAGATTCAGGGAGCTGTTTTTT. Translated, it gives CASSSSSGRFRELFF.

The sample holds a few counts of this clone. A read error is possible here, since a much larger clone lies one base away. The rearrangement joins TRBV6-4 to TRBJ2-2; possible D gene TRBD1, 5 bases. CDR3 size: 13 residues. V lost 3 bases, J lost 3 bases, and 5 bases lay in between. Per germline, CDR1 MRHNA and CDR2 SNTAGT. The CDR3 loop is CASSEGDTGELFF. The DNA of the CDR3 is TGTGCCAGCAGTGAAGGGGACACCGGGGAGCTGTTTTTT.